These 16 T cell receptor beta chains came from one sample sequenced in a study of T cells in Graves' hyperthyroidism and ophthalmopathy. From RNA transcripts, TCR beta CDR3 regions were amplified. The primer set for the first-round RT-PCR of the TCR CDR3 was HTBI. Each CDR3 protein is one row after TCRdb ran MiXCR on the multiplex PCR reads. The sample yields a few hundred thousand distinct CDR3 sequences, about an eighth seen once. Sequencing input: blood. The origin of the receptors is a woman younger than 35 with Graves' hyperthyroidism.

This clonotype was seen at least ten times. V is TRBV6-5 and J is TRBJ1-2; 7 bases are a match to TRBD1. J gave up 6 bases and V 0 bases, and 10 bases lay outside the gene matches. The CDR3 loop spans 16 amino acids. CDR1 and CDR2 from the germline V gene are MNHEY and SVGAGI. As DNA, the CDR3 is TGTGCCAGCAGTTACTCAAGGCAGGGGGGGATGGATGGCTACACCTTC. This codes for CASSYSRQGGMDGYTF.

The chain carries TRBV20-1 and TRBJ2-2, with 8 bases matching TRBD2. Germline assignment: CDR1 DFQATT and CDR2 SNEGSKA (reference sequence). V shed 0 bases, J shed 0 bases, and the junction held 6 bases outside the gene matches. The CDR3 runs 17 residues. The CDR3 loop reads CSARDPGRAPNTGELFF. The CDR3 region has the DNA TGCAGTGCTAGAGATCCCGGGAGGGCCCCGAACACCGGGGAGCTGTTTTTT.

In this sample, this clonotype turned up many times. CDR3 bases: TGTGCCAGCAGCCAAGATCACGGGGGCATTTGGAAAACTGAAGCTTTCTTT. It is translated as CASSQDHGGIWKTEAFF. The chain is built from TRBV3-1 and TRBJ1-1; TRBD1 is a possible D gene (6 bases). The CDR3 has 17 amino acids. V lost 0 bases to trimming and J lost 5 bases, with 19 bases between them. Germline V lookup: CDR1 LGHDT, CDR2 YNNKEL (reference sequence).

This clonotype was counted only a few times. This chain links TRBV30 with TRBJ2-2; D is unresolved. The CDR3 consists of 13 residues. V lost 2 bases to trimming and J lost 3 bases, with 7 bases between them. Per germline, CDR1 GTSNPN and CDR2 SVGIG (reference sequence). This CDR3 is CAWSSHYTGELFF. CDR3 nucleotide sequence: TGTGCCTGGAGTTCCCATTACACCGGGGAGCTGTTTTTT.

The CDR3 sequence is CASNFIGRGRNTEAFF. Written as DNA, the CDR3 is TGTGCCAGCAATTTTATCGGCAGGGGTAGGAACACTGAAGCTTTCTTT. This chain uses TRBV27 with TRBJ1-1; D is perhaps TRBD1 (6 bases). This CDR3 has 16 residues. V gave up 7 bases and J gave up 1 base, with 19 bases separating them. CDR1 MNHEY and CDR2 SMNVEV come from the germline V gene (reference sequence).

In this sample, this clonotype turned up many times. The chain uses TRBV27 and TRBJ2-7; D is possibly TRBD2 (5 bases). The V gene's germline CDR1 is MNHEY and CDR2 SMNVEV (reference sequence). V was pared by 5 bases and J by 1 base, with 15 bases between. The length of the CDR3 is 15 residues. For the CDR3, the DNA is TGTGCCAGCAGTCCCCATCGGGGTTTTTCCTACGAGCAGTACGTC. Its protein product is CASSPHRGFSYEQYV.

This clonotype was observed many times. This chain uses TRBV3-1 with TRBJ1-3; D gene unclear. Germline V lookup: CDR1 LGHDT, CDR2 YNNKEL (reference sequence). The V gene lost 4 bases and the J gene lost 0 bases, with 16 bases spanning the gap. The CDR3 sequence is 17 residues long. CDR3 sequence: CASSLWSRHSSGNTIYF. The CDR3 region has the DNA TGTGCCAGCAGCCTTTGGTCCAGACATTCCTCTGGAAACACCATATATTTT.

This sequence joins TRBV6-2 or TRBV6-3 and TRBJ2-1; D might be TRBD2 (5 bases). The CDR3 is 15 amino acids. The V end lost 6 bases, the J end lost 0 bases, and 12 bases lay between the germline ends. CDR1 is MNHEY, CDR2 SVGEGT, per germline. The CDR3 coding sequence is TGTGCCAGCAGGTTAGCGAAAAGCTCCTACAATGAGCAGTTCTTC. It codes for CASRLAKSSYNEQFF.

This clonotype was seen only a few times. The chain links TRBV6-5 to TRBJ1-6, with TRBD1 as a possible D gene (6 bases). The CDR3 is 15 amino acids. Trimming cost V 4 bases and J 2 bases, with 9 bases left between them. Germline V CDR1 and CDR2: MNHEY, SVGAGI. The CDR3 spells CASSSGGPYNSPLHF. The CDR3 DNA follows: TGTGCCAGCAGTTCCGGGGGGCCCTATAATTCACCCCTCCACTTT.

This clonotype was seen ten or more times. V and J are TRBV2 and TRBJ2-7; D unclear. Trimming cost V 2 bases and J 7 bases, with 21 bases left between them. CDR1 and CDR2 (germline): SNHLY, FYNNEI. The CDR3 totals 16 residues. CDR3 sequence (DNA): TGTGCCAGCAGTGAAAGCTCCGGCCGGTCCTGGGGTGAGCAGTACTTC. Amino acid sequence: CASSESSGRSWGEQYF.

This clonotype came up many times. This chain links TRBV28 with TRBJ2-1; 9 positions agree with TRBD1. Germline V gene sequence: CDR1 MDHEN, CDR2 SYDVKM. After removal of 5 bases from V and 10 bases from J, the junction contained 9 bases not matched to a gene. The CDR3 extends over 14 amino acids. CDR3: CASSPPGQGVEQFF. The CDR3, as DNA: TGTGCCAGCAGTCCCCCGGGACAGGGTGTAGAGCAGTTCTTC.

This clonotype was seen many times. This rearrangement joins TRBV19 to TRBJ2-2; D is undetermined. The CDR3 covers 14 residues. The germline V gene encodes CDR1 LNHDA and CDR2 SQIVND (reference sequence). Trimming removed 0 bases from V and 4 bases from J, with 6 bases in between. The chain's CDR3 is CASSIDSATGELFF. The CDR3 bases are TGTGCCAGTAGTATAGACTCCGCCACCGGGGAGCTGTTTTTT.

This clonotype was observed many times. V and J are TRBV7-8 and TRBJ2-1; TRBD2 agrees at 16 bases. Germline V gene data show CDR1 as SGHVS and CDR2 as FQNEAQ. V lost 5 bases and J lost 8; bases outside the gene matches: 9. There are 17 residues in the CDR3. The CDR3 DNA reads TGTGCCAGCAGCATACCCTCCGGGACTAGCGGGAGGGATGAGCAGTTCTTC. As protein: CASSIPSGTSGRDEQFF.

This clonotype was detected only a few times. The J gene is TRBJ1-2, the V gene TRBV3-1; D is perhaps TRBD1 (6 bases). The germline gives CDR1 LGHDT, CDR2 YNNKEL (reference sequence). This CDR3 is 15 amino acids long. V was clipped by 1 base and J by 4 bases, with 13 bases between them. The CDR3 spells CASSQGPGGGYGYTF. The CDR3 coding sequence is TGTGCCAGCAGCCAAGGGCCCGGGGGCGGCTATGGCTACACCTTC.

This clonotype was seen repeatedly, ten times or more. In DNA form, the CDR3 reads TGTGCCAGTGCGGGACTAGCCGGAGTTCACGAGCAGTACTTC. Encoded protein: CASAGLAGVHEQYF. The rearrangement uses TRBV19 and TRBJ2-7; 9 nucleotides match TRBD2. After removal of 8 bases from V and 5 bases from J, the junction contained 10 bases not matched to a gene. Germline lookup yields CDR1 LNHDA and CDR2 SQIVND (reference sequence). There are 14 residues in the CDR3.

This clonotype showed up many times. The chain uses TRBV12-3 or TRBV12-4 and TRBJ2-5; 8 bases fit TRBD1. This CDR3 contains 17 residues. The V gene end was trimmed by 5 bases and the J gene end by 5 bases; junction bases not matched to a gene: 16. CDR3 residues: CASSNKPRRTGSETQYF. DNA of the CDR3: TGTGCCAGCAGTAACAAGCCCCGCCGGACAGGGTCGGAGACCCAGTACTTC.